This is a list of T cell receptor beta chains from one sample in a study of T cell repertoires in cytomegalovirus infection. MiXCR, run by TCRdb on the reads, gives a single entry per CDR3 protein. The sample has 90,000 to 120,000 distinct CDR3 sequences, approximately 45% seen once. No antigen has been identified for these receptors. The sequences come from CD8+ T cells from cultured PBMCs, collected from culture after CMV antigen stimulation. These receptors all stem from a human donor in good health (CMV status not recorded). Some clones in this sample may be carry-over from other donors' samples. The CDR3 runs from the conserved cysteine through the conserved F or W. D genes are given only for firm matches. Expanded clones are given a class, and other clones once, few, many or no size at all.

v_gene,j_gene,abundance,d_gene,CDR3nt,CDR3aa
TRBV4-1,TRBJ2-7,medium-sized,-,TGCGCCAGCAGCCAGATTAGCGGCTACGAGCAGTACTTC,CASSQISGYEQYF
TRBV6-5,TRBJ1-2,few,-,TGTGCCAGCAGTTACACAGAGGGCTATGGCTACACCTTC,CASSYTEGYGYTF
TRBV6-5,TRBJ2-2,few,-,TGTGCCAGCAGTTACTCGATAGCATCAGTATCATCCGGGGAGCTGTTTTTT,CASSYSIASVSSGELFF
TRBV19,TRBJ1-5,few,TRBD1,TGTGCCAGTAGTTCCCCGGACAGGGGGCCCAGCAATCAGCCCCAGCATTTT,CASSSPDRGPSNQPQHF
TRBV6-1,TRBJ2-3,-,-,TGTGCCAGCAGTAAAGACGCGGATACGCAGTATTTT,CASSKDADTQYF
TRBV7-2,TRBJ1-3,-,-,TGTGCCAGCAGCTTAGTAGGGGATAGTTCTGGAAACACCATATATTTT,CASSLVGDSSGNTIYF
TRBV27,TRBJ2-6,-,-,TGTGCCAGCAGTTTCACAGGGACTGGGGCCAACGTCCTGACTTTC,CASSFTGTGANVLTF
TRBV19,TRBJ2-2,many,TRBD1,TGTGCCAGTAGTATCGACAGGGGAGGACGGACCGGGGAGCTGTTTTTT,CASSIDRGGRTGELFF
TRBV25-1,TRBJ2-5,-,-,TGTGCCAGCAGTATCTGGAGGACCCAAGAGACCCAGTACTTC,CASSIWRTQETQYF
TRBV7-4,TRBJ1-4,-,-,TGTGCCAGCAGCTCCCTAAGTAACGGGGTTGAAAAACTGTTTTTT,CASSSLSNGVEKLFF
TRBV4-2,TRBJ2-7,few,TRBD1,TGTGCCAGCAGCCAAGTCTCCCACCCCGGGACAGTCTCCTACGAGCAGTACTTC,CASSQVSHPGTVSYEQYF
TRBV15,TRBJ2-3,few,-,TGTGCCACCAGCTTTCCGGTTGGTACGCAGTATTTT,CATSFPVGTQYF
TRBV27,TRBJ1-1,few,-,TGTGCCAGCAGTTTATCCGGGACGGGGAACACTGAAGCTTTCTTT,CASSLSGTGNTEAFF
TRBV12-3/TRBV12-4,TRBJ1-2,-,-,TGTGCCAGCAGCTTATCCCCCGGGGGGGGGAGGTATGGCTACACCTTC,CASSLSPGGGRYGYTF
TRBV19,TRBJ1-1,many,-,TGTGCCAGTAGTATAGATCGGGCGAACACTGAAGCTTTCTTT,CASSIDRANTEAFF
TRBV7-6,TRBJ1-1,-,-,TGTGCCAGCAGTCCTCGGCCCCTTTGGATCATGAACACTGAAGCTTTCTTT,CASSPRPLWIMNTEAFF
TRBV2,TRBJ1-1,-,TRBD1,TGTGCCAGCAGGCAACTCTCACAGGGGACCAATACTGAAGCTTTCTTT,CASRQLSQGTNTEAFF
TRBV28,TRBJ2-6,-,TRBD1,TGTGCCAGCAGTTTCCAGGCGGACAGGGGGCCTGGGGCCAACGTCCTGACTTTC,CASSFQADRGPGANVLTF
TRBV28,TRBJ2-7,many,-,TGTGCCAGCAGGCCAGGGCAGGGGTCATCCTACGAGCAGTACTTC,CASRPGQGSSYEQYF
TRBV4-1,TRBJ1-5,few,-,TGCGCCAGCAGCCTCAGCGGGGGATATAGCAATCAGCCCCAGCATTTT,CASSLSGGYSNQPQHF
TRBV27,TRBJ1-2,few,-,TGTGCCAGCAGTTTATCGGCAGGCTCGGTCCTCTATGGCTACACCTTC,CASSLSAGSVLYGYTF
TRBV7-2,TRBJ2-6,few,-,TGTGCCAGCAGCTTAAGGGACTCCCGTTTGTTTGGGGCCAACGTCCTGACTTTC,CASSLRDSRLFGANVLTF
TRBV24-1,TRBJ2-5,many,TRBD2,TGTGCCACCAGTGATTTGAGCGGGGGGGCTCTTCGGGAGACCCAGTACTTC,CATSDLSGGALRETQYF
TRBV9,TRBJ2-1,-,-,TGTGCCAGCAGCGTAGATGACAATGAGCAGTTCTTC,CASSVDDNEQFF
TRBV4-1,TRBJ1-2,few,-,TGCGCCAGCAGCCACGTTAATGTACTAGACTATGGCTACACCTTC,CASSHVNVLDYGYTF
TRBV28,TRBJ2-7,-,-,TGTGCCAGCAGTTCCGGCCGGGACAACTACGATGAGCAGTACTTC,CASSSGRDNYDEQYF
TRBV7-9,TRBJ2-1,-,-,TGTGCCAGCAGCTTGTCTACATTGTACAATGAGCAGTTCTTC,CASSLSTLYNEQFF
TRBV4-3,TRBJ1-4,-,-,TGCGCCAGCAGCCAAGATCCGGGGAGGCCTAATGAAAAACTGTTTTTT,CASSQDPGRPNEKLFF
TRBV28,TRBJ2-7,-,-,TGTGCCAGCAGCCCACCCGGGGATTCCTACGAGCAGTACTTC,CASSPPGDSYEQYF
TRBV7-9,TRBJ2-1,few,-,TGTGCCAGCAGCTTAAGCCTAGCACCCAATGAGCAGTTCTTC,CASSLSLAPNEQFF
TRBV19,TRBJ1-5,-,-,TGTGCCACAACCTGGGGGACAAGGAGCAATCAGCCCCAGCATTTT,CATTWGTRSNQPQHF
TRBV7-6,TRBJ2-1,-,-,TGTGCCAGCAGCTTAACCGGCTTTGAGCAGTTCTTC,CASSLTGFEQFF
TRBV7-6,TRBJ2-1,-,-,TGTGCCAGCAGCCTAAGCCTCTGGGGTGGGCAGTTCTTC,CASSLSLWGGQFF
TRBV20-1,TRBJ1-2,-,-,TGCAGTGCTAGCTCGAGTGAGGCGGCTACCTATGGCTACACCTTC,CSASSSEAATYGYTF
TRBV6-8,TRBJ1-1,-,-,TGTGCCAGCAGTTACCCCGGCGGGGAAGCTTTCTTT,CASSYPGGEAFF
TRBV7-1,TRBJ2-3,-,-,TGTGCCAGCAGCAATCCAGGAGGTAGAGGGTCGGCAGATACGCAGTATTTT,CASSNPGGRGSADTQYF
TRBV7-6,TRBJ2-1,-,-,TGTGCCAGCAGTCAGTTGGACTCCTTTTACAATGAGCAGTTCTTC,CASSQLDSFYNEQFF
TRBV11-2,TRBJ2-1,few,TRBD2,TGTGCCAGCAGCTTACGGCCGGGGGGACCATACAATGAGCAGTTCTTC,CASSLRPGGPYNEQFF
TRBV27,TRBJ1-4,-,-,TGTGCCAGCAGTTTACGCAGAAATGAAAAACTGTTTTTT,CASSLRRNEKLFF
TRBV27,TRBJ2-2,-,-,TGTGCCAGCAGTACAATTAACACCGGGGAGCTGTTTTTT,CASSTINTGELFF
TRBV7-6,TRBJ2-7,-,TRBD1,TGTGCCAGCAGCTTAGTGGGACAGCACAATTTGTCCTACGAGCAGTACTTC,CASSLVGQHNLSYEQYF
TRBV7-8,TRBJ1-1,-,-,TGTGCCAGCAGCTCTTTGACCCTCAACACTGAAGCTTTCTTT,CASSSLTLNTEAFF
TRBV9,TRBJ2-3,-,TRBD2,TGTGCCAGCAGCGTAGCCGGCGGGGGGGTGACAGATACGCAGTATTTT,CASSVAGGGVTDTQYF
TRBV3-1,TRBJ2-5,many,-,TGTGCCAGCAGCCTCGGGACGCGTCTAGAGACCCAGTACTTC,CASSLGTRLETQYF
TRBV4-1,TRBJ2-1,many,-,TGCGCCAGCAGCCAAGAAGAAACCACCTACAATGAGCAGTTCTTC,CASSQEETTYNEQFF
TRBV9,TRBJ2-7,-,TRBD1,TGTGCCAGCAGCCCCGGACAGGGGGCGGTCTACGAGCAGTACTTC,CASSPGQGAVYEQYF
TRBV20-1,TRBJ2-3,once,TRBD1,TGCAGTGCAAACGACGGACAGGGGACAGATACGCAGTATTTT,CSANDGQGTDTQYF
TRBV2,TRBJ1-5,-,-,TGTGCCAGCAGTATAGATCAGCCCCAGCATTTT,CASSIDQPQHF
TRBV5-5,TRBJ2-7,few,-,TGTGCCAGCAGCTTGGGGGTTCTCGACGAGCAGTACTTC,CASSLGVLDEQYF
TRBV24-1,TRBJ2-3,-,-,TGTGCCACCAGTCCGGACAGCACAGATACGCAGTATTTT,CATSPDSTDTQYF
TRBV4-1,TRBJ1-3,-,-,TGCGCCAGCAGCCCCGGGACTCTCCAGGCGGGAAACACCATATATTTT,CASSPGTLQAGNTIYF
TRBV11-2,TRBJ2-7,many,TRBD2,TGTGCCAGCAGCTTCGGGACTAGCGGCTCCTACGAGCAGTACTTC,CASSFGTSGSYEQYF
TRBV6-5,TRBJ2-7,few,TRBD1,TGTGCCAGCAGCCAGACAGGGGGCTTCTACGAGCAGTACTTC,CASSQTGGFYEQYF
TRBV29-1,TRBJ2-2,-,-,TGCAGCGTTGAAGGGGGTCACGGGGAGCTGTTTTTT,CSVEGGHGELFF
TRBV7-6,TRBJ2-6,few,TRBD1,TGTGCCAGCAGCCAGACAGGGCACTCTGGGGCCAACGTCCTGACTTTC,CASSQTGHSGANVLTF
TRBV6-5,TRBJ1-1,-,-,TGTGCCAGCTCTCCTTCGGGACAGAACACTGAAGCTTTCTTT,CASSPSGQNTEAFF